One sample yielded the 20 T cell receptor beta chains listed below, sequenced in a study of cytomegalovirus exposure and HLA in healthy donors. This PCR relied on a set of 60 Vbeta primers and 13 Jbeta primers. TCRdb's copy holds only in-frame clones and misses some; the assay was immunoSEQ multiplex PCR. The repertoire holds tens of thousands of clones, with around 81% as singletons. Sequenced sample: PBMCs. The source of these receptors is a male donor in good health and CMV-seropositive.

The chain combines TRBV9 with TRBJ2-7, with 8 bases identical to TRBD1. The CDR3 is 14 residues long. Germline CDR1 reads SGDLS; CDR2 reads YYNGEE. The J segment lost 3 bases and the V segment lost 6 bases, leaving 8 bases of the junction unmatched. CDR3 in amino acids: CASTRGQGVYEQYF. CDR3 DNA sequence: TGTGCCAGCACGCGCGGACAGGGAGTCTACGAGCAGTACTTC.

The chain combines TRBV18 with TRBJ2-7, with a possible D match to TRBD2 (6 bases). The CDR3 totals 12 residues. The germline gives CDR1 KGHSH, CDR2 LQKENI. V gave up 8 bases and J gave up 3 bases, with 11 bases separating them. CDR3 DNA sequence: TGTGCCAGCGCGGGGTTAATCTACGAGCAGTACTTC. It is translated as CASAGLIYEQYF.

The V call is TRBV28, the J call TRBJ2-7, with a weak D call TRBD1 (6 bases). Trimming cost V 7 bases and J 1 base, with 14 bases left between them. Germline V gene sequence: CDR1 MDHEN, CDR2 SYDVKM. There are 14 residues in the CDR3. Here the CDR3 DNA reads TGTGCCAGCATCCCGGGGACACAGTCCTACGAGCAGTACTTC. As protein: CASIPGTQSYEQYF.

As concerns this clone: One end of the junction does not line up with germline, which may come from a read error. The chain couples TRBV27 to TRBJ2-2; TRBD1 matches at 12 bases. This CDR3 spans 17 amino acids. Germline CDR1 MNHEY, CDR2 SMNVEV (reference sequence). DNA of the CDR3: TGTGCCAGCAGAAAAAAGCCGGGACAGGGGGCCACCGGAGAGCTGTTTTTT. Translated, it gives CASRKKPGQGATGELFF.

This chain joins TRBV18 and TRBJ2-5; perhaps TRBD1 as D (5 bases). Germline CDR1 and CDR2: KGHSH and LQKENI. Trimming took 1 base from V and 2 from J, leaving 11 bases between them. The CDR3 extends over 15 amino acids. This CDR3 is CASSPQGPRQETQYF. DNA for the CDR3: TGTGCCAGCTCACCACAGGGGCCCAGACAAGAGACCCAGTACTTC.

The chain employs TRBV15 and TRBJ1-6; 9 bases match TRBD1. Germline assignment: CDR1 LNHNV and CDR2 YYDKDF (reference sequence). The V segment lost 1 base and the J segment 7 bases; nucleotides outside the gene matches: 2. The CDR3 totals 15 residues. In DNA form, the CDR3 reads TGTGCCACCAGCAGAGCCGGGACAGGGAATTCACCCCTCCACTTT. This sequence encodes CATSRAGTGNSPLHF.

The chain is built from TRBV10-3 and TRBJ2-5, with a weak D call TRBD2 (5 bases). The better agreement between TRBJ2-7 and the DNA end casts doubt on the J call. Germline V gene data show CDR1 as ENHRY and CDR2 as SYGVKD. CDR3 length equals 16 residues. The CDR3 DNA reads TGTGCCATCAGCGCCGCGAAGCGGTCGAGCTCCTACGAGCAGTACTTC. Its translation is CAISAAKRSSSYEQYF.

V and J are TRBV7-2 and TRBJ1-6, with 8 bases lining up with TRBD1. The CDR3 extends over 15 amino acids. Germline trimming cut 1 base from V and 7 bases from J; bases unmatched to any gene: 3. Germline V gene sequence: CDR1 SGHTA, CDR2 FQGNSA. In nucleotides, the CDR3 is TGTGCCAGCAGCTTAGGGGACAGGAGGAATTCACCCCTCCACTTT. Its translation is CASSLGDRRNSPLHF.

This chain joins TRBV7-6 and TRBJ1-6; D remains unclear. The CDR3 contains 14 residues. The germline V gene encodes CDR1 SGHVS and CDR2 FNYEAQ. V lost 1 base and J 5 bases, leaving 6 bases between the germline ends. CDR3 loop: CASSLGQNNSPLHF. The CDR3 DNA is TGTGCCAGCAGCTTAGGTCAGAATAATTCACCCCTCCACTTT.

This chain links TRBV5-8 with TRBJ1-2; TRBD1 is a possible D gene (5 bases). Germline lookup yields CDR1 SGHTS and CDR2 YDEGEE. CDR3 length: 14 residues. V lost 4 bases, J lost 2 bases, and 12 bases lay in between. CDR3 nucleotides: TGTGCCAGCAGCCCCAGGGCCCAGAACTATGGCTACACCTTC. Protein sequence: CASSPRAQNYGYTF.

The chain employs TRBV5-4 and TRBJ2-7; perhaps TRBD2 as D (6 bases). V lost 1 base and J 2 bases, leaving 10 bases between the germline ends. The CDR3 length is 14 residues. Germline-derived CDR1 and CDR2 are SGHNT and YYREEE (reference sequence). CDR3 sequence: CASSLMRGPYEQYF. The CDR3 region has the DNA TGTGCCAGCAGCTTGATGCGGGGTCCCTACGAGCAGTACTTC.

Comments on this clone: The sample contains more than one DNA sequence encoding this CDR3. The chain carries TRBV5-1 and TRBJ2-1; D is undetermined. This CDR3 is 14 amino acids long. Germline V lookup: CDR1 SGHRS, CDR2 YFSETQ. The V gene lost 0 bases and the J gene lost 1 base, with 5 bases spanning the gap. The chain's CDR3 is CASSLDISYNEQFF. The DNA for the CDR3 is TGCGCCAGCAGCTTGGACATTTCCTACAATGAGCAGTTCTTC.

This clone was seen only once. The chain recombines TRBV18 with TRBJ1-1; 11 bases map to TRBD1. This CDR3 region has 17 residues. The trim removed 4 bases at V and 3 bases at J, leaving 10 bases unmatched. The germline CDR1 and CDR2 sequences are KGHSH and LQKENI. This chain's CDR3 is CASSRTTGTGGYTEAFF. DNA of the CDR3: TGTGCCAGCTCACGAACGACCGGGACAGGGGGTTACACTGAAGCTTTCTTT.

The sample holds one count of this clone. V usage is TRBV18 and J usage is TRBJ2-7; TRBD1 aligns across 8 bases. The V gene's germline CDR1 is KGHSH and CDR2 LQKENI. CDR3 length equals 15 residues. J gave up 3 bases and V 4 bases, and 8 bases lay outside the gene matches. The CDR3 DNA reads as TGTGCCAGCTCACGTGGGACAGGTCTTTACTACGAGCAGTACTTC. Amino acids: CASSRGTGLYYEQYF.

The chain recombines TRBV19 with TRBJ2-3, with 9 bases identical to TRBD1. V dropped 5 bases and J dropped 3; count of bases not matched to a gene: 3. This CDR3 has 14 amino acids. Germline CDR1 LNHDA, CDR2 SQIVND (reference sequence). This CDR3 reads CASSVGQGTDTQYF. DNA for the CDR3: TGTGCCAGTAGTGTAGGACAGGGGACAGATACGCAGTATTTT.

The rearrangement uses TRBV18 and TRBJ1-2; tentative D call: TRBD1 (6 bases). Germline assignment: CDR1 KGHSH and CDR2 LQKENI. The CDR3 has 15 residues. V was clipped by 0 bases and J by 6 bases, with 14 bases between them. The CDR3 region has the DNA TGTGCCAGCTCACCACCCCAGGGGATAGAGAATGGCTACACCTTC. Its translation: CASSPPQGIENGYTF.

This clone was detected only a few times. CDR3: CAISVGGGHGYTF. CDR3 DNA: TGTGCCATCAGTGTAGGTGGAGGGCACGGCTACACCTTC. The chain is built from TRBV10-3 and TRBJ1-2, with D unresolved. V gave up 4 bases and J gave up 8 bases, with 14 bases separating them. The CDR3 spans 13 residues. Germline V gene data show CDR1 as ENHRY and CDR2 as SYGVKD.

This sequence joins TRBV10-2 and TRBJ2-2; 13 nucleotides agree with TRBD2. The CDR3 totals 16 residues. The germline gives CDR1 WSHSY, CDR2 SAAADI. Germline trimming cut 6 bases from V and 7 bases from J; bases unmatched to any gene: 8. CDR3 region: CASRGLAGAGGGELFF. DNA of the CDR3: TGCGCCAGCAGAGGACTAGCGGGGGCGGGGGGCGGGGAGCTGTTTTTT.

The V call is TRBV28, the J call TRBJ1-2; TRBD1 aligns across 7 bases. Germline V gene data show CDR1 as MDHEN and CDR2 as SYDVKM. The V gene end was trimmed by 7 bases and the J gene end by 3 bases; junction bases not matched to a gene: 5. The CDR3 has 13 amino acids. In nucleotides, the CDR3 is TGTGCCAGCATCTCGGGGACAGACTATGGCTACACCTTC. As protein: CASISGTDYGYTF.

This rearrangement joins TRBV7-6 to TRBJ2-3; 8 bases match TRBD2. The germline V gene encodes CDR1 SGHVS and CDR2 FNYEAQ. The junction had 9 bases not matched to a gene; V was cut back by 5 bases and J by 2 bases. The length of the CDR3 is 16 residues. The chain's CDR3 is CASSPGPSGFTDTQYF. CDR3 nucleotide sequence: TGTGCCAGCAGCCCAGGGCCTAGCGGGTTCACAGATACGCAGTATTTT.